This passage covers 17 T cell receptor beta chains from one sample sequenced in a study of cytomegalovirus exposure and HLA in healthy donors. The primer mix had 60 Vbeta and 13 Jbeta primers. Clones were sequenced by immunoSEQ multiplex PCR, and TCRdb holds only the in-frame ones, with some missing. The sample contains roughly 100,000 clones, roughly three quarters of which appear only once. What was sequenced was PBMCs. Receptors originate from a man younger than 40 in good health and CMV-seronegative.

The chain has TRBV29-1 and TRBJ1-4, with a tentative D call TRBD1 (6 bases). Trimming removed 5 bases from V and 5 bases from J, with 9 bases in between. The CDR3 covers 12 residues. Germline V lookup: CDR1 SQVTM, CDR2 ANQGSEA. In DNA, the CDR3 is TGCAGCGTTAGGGGGGGAAATGAAAAACTGTTTTTT. It yields the protein CSVRGGNEKLFF.

This sequence joins TRBV30 and TRBJ2-1; D may be TRBD1 (6 bases). CDR1 is GTSNPN, CDR2 SVGIG, per germline (reference sequence). The length of the CDR3 is 15 residues. Trimming cost V 2 bases and J 1 base, with 12 bases left between them. The CDR3 here is CAWSLRGISYNEQFF. The CDR3 DNA sequence: TGTGCCTGGAGTCTGAGGGGGATATCCTACAATGAGCAGTTCTTC.

The chain combines TRBV5-4 with TRBJ1-5; weak D call: TRBD1 (6 bases). CDR3 length: 15 residues. Germline loops: CDR1 SGHNT, CDR2 YYREEE (reference sequence). The V end was cut by 0 bases, the J end by 5 bases, with 12 bases between. The CDR3 coding sequence is TGTGCCAGCAGCTTGGGAGGGGGGGTCGATCAGCCCCAGCATTTT. Its protein is CASSLGGGVDQPQHF.

This chain joins TRBV5-1 and TRBJ1-6, with 7 bases that match TRBD1. Trimming took 4 bases from V and 10 from J; bases not matched to a gene: 8. Germline V gene lookup returns CDR1 SGHRS and CDR2 YFSETQ. This CDR3 region has 14 residues. In DNA form, the CDR3 reads TGCGCCAGCAGCCCCGGACAGGTTGACTCACCCCTCCACTTT. Its protein product is CASSPGQVDSPLHF. The full variable domain, its missing parts supplied by reference TRBV5-1 and TRBJ1-6, is KAGVTQTPRYLIKTRGQQVTLSCSPISGHRSVSWYQQTPGQGLQFLFEYFSETQRNKGNFPGRFSGRQFSNSRSEMNVSTLELGDSALYLCASSPGQVDSPLHFGNGTRLTVT.

This chain uses TRBV30 with TRBJ1-1, with D perhaps TRBD1 (6 bases). This CDR3 has 16 amino acids. Germline V gives CDR1 GTSNPN, CDR2 SVGIG (reference sequence). Trimming removed 1 base from V and 0 bases from J, with 15 bases in between. The CDR3 DNA reads as TGTGCCTGGAGTGCCCTCAGGGACATCTTGAACACTGAAGCTTTCTTT. Residues: CAWSALRDILNTEAFF.

This clone was detected only a few times. The V gene is TRBV7-8, the J gene TRBJ1-5, with D tentatively TRBD1 (5 bases). Germline-derived CDR1 and CDR2 are SGHVS and FQNEAQ. V lost 2 bases, J lost 2 bases, and 10 bases lay in between. The CDR3 is made up of 15 amino acids. CDR3 protein: CASSLTRGGNQPQHF. The CDR3 DNA reads TGTGCCAGCAGCTTAACACGGGGGGGCAATCAGCCCCAGCATTTT.

The genes are TRBV15 and TRBJ2-3, with 12 nucleotides matching TRBD2. CDR3 length: 15 residues. Germline CDR1 LNHNV, CDR2 YYDKDF (reference sequence). The junction had 4 bases not matched to a gene; V was cut back by 6 bases and J by 3 bases. The CDR3 nucleotides are TGTGCCACCAGGACTAGCGGGAGTATTACAGATACGCAGTATTTT. Amino acid sequence: CATRTSGSITDTQYF.

The chain recombines TRBV2 with TRBJ2-1, with 15 bases aligning to TRBD2. The CDR3 covers 18 residues. CDR1 is SNHLY, CDR2 FYNNEI, per germline. The V and J ends lost 5 bases and 0 bases, in that order; junction bases with no gene match: 5. CDR3 residues: CASSRTSGRVFSYNEQFF. The CDR3, as DNA: TGTGCCAGCAGTAGGACTAGCGGGAGGGTTTTCTCCTACAATGAGCAGTTCTTC.

The chain uses TRBV5-6 and TRBJ1-3; TRBD1 is a possible D gene (6 bases). V was clipped by 4 bases and J by 2 bases, with 13 bases between them. The germline V gene encodes CDR1 SGHDT and CDR2 YYEEEE. The CDR3 runs 15 residues. The CDR3 DNA follows: TGTGCCAGCAGCCCACCTGGGGGCACTGGAAACACCATATATTTT. Encoded protein: CASSPPGGTGNTIYF. The full variable domain, its missing parts supplied by reference TRBV5-6 and TRBJ1-3, is DAGVTQSPTHLIKTRGQQVTLRCSPKSGHDTVSWYQQALGQGPQFIFQYYEEEERQRGNFPDRFSGHQFPNYSSELNVNALLLGDSALYLCASSPPGGTGNTIYFGEGSWLTVV.

The chain combines TRBV7-9 with TRBJ2-5, with 13 positions matching TRBD2. Germline V gene sequence: CDR1 SEHNR, CDR2 FQNEAQ (reference sequence). The CDR3 sequence is 15 residues long. J was trimmed by 4 bases and V by 3 bases; bases with no gene match: 2. The CDR3 DNA reads as TGTGCCAGCAGCTTCGGACTAGCGGGAGTAGAGACCCAGTACTTC. As protein: CASSFGLAGVETQYF.

With regard to this clone: The sample contains more than one DNA sequence encoding this CDR3. The J gene is TRBJ2-7, the V gene TRBV7-8; 8 bases are a match to TRBD2. CDR3 size: 14 residues. CDR1 SGHVS and CDR2 FQNEAQ come from the germline V gene. The ends lost 5 bases at V and 5 bases at J; junction bases unmatched: 8. The CDR3 is CASSGLAGTHEQYF. CDR3 bases: TGTGCCAGCAGCGGCCTAGCGGGTACCCACGAGCAGTACTTC.

V usage is TRBV7-2 and J usage is TRBJ2-1; 7 nucleotides line up with TRBD2. CDR3 size: 19 residues. Germline CDR1 SGHTA, CDR2 FQGNSA. J lost 0 bases, V lost 5 bases, and 16 bases had no gene match. The CDR3, as DNA: TGTGCCAGCAGCCTACCTAACGGGGGGTACCCTTCCTCCTACAATGAGCAGTTCTTC. Protein product: CASSLPNGGYPSSYNEQFF.

This sequence joins TRBV7-6 and TRBJ1-1; TRBD1 matches 7 bases. Germline trimming cut 2 bases from V and 1 base from J; bases unmatched to any gene: 7. The CDR3 has 16 residues. Germline loops: CDR1 SGHVS, CDR2 FNYEAQ. CDR3 bases: TGTGCCAGCAGCTTATCGTTCAACAGGGGGAACACTGAAGCTTTCTTT. It translates to CASSLSFNRGNTEAFF.

The rearrangement links TRBV6-6 to TRBJ1-4; D may be TRBD1 (6 bases). V lost 6 bases and J 6 bases, leaving 14 bases between the germline ends. CDR1 is MNHNY and CDR2 is SVGAGI in the germline V gene (reference sequence). The CDR3 runs to 14 residues. CDR3 in amino acids: CASSETGNDEKLFF. The CDR3, as DNA: TGTGCCAGCAGCGAGACAGGAAACGATGAAAAACTGTTTTTT.

V usage is TRBV30 and J usage is TRBJ2-1, with TRBD2 matching 7 bases. J was trimmed by 9 bases and V by 4 bases; bases with no gene match: 9. The CDR3 length is 13 residues. Germline V gene lookup returns CDR1 GTSNPN and CDR2 SVGIG (reference sequence). CDR3 loop: CAWMGGSLGEQFF. The CDR3 bases are TGTGCCTGGATGGGCGGGAGCCTCGGTGAGCAGTTCTTC.

This clone was detected only a few times. The V and J genes are TRBV5-5 and TRBJ2-7; perhaps TRBD1 as D (6 bases). The germline V and J ends were trimmed by 2 bases and 4 bases, with 22 bases remaining between them. Germline CDR1 SGHKS, CDR2 YYEKEE (reference sequence). The CDR3 runs to 17 residues. The DNA for the CDR3 is TGTGCCAGCAGCTTCAGGTACACCCAAGGGGGTCCGTACGAGCAGTACTTC. It yields the protein CASSFRYTQGGPYEQYF.

The chain links TRBV27 to TRBJ1-5, with no clear D. The CDR3 runs 14 residues. Germline values: CDR1 MNHEY, CDR2 SMNVEV (reference sequence). Between the trimmed V and J ends, which lost 7 bases and 3 bases, there was a span of 13 bases. The DNA for the CDR3 is TGTGCCAGCACCGAAACAGTCCTCAATCAGCCCCAGCATTTT. Protein: CASTETVLNQPQHF.